Each of the 19 T cell receptor beta chains below was sequenced from the same sample in a study of T cells after yellow fever vaccination. TCRdb passed the 5' RACE reads through MiXCR, listing each CDR3 protein once. The table lists 340,000 or so distinct CDR3 sequences, roughly an eighth of them singletons. Sequenced here: CD4+ T cells sorted from PBMCs, sampled 15 days after the yellow fever booster vaccination. These receptors were obtained from a man aged 18 to 30 who received the YFV17D yellow fever vaccine.

This clonotype was seen only a few times. The rearrangement links TRBV4-3 to TRBJ2-3, with 8 bases aligning to TRBD1. The J segment lost 4 bases and the V segment lost 4 bases, leaving 7 bases of the junction unmatched. Germline CDR1 reads LGHNA; CDR2 reads YSLEER. The CDR3 has 15 residues. Here the CDR3 DNA reads TGCGCCAGCAGCCCAGGACAGGGTGGGTCAGATACGCAGTATTTT. Its protein is CASSPGQGGSDTQYF.

This chain uses TRBV4-3 with TRBJ2-3; TRBD2 might be the D (5 bases). The germline gives CDR1 LGHNA, CDR2 YSLEER. Trimming pared 3 bases from V and 6 bases from J, leaving 10 bases between. This CDR3 has 13 amino acids. CDR3 sequence reads: CASSQRASDTQYF. Written as DNA, the CDR3 is TGCGCCAGCAGCCAGAGGGCAAGTGATACGCAGTATTTT.

The CDR3 coding sequence is TGTGCCAGCAGTTTGGGCAGGGTGGGGAAGAACATTCAGTACTTC. Encoded protein: CASSLGRVGKNIQYF. V and J are TRBV28 and TRBJ2-4; D might be TRBD1 (5 bases). Deletions cut 3 bases from V and 7 bases from J, with 16 bases between. The CDR3 extends over 15 amino acids. CDR1 MDHEN and CDR2 SYDVKM come from the germline V gene.

This clonotype was seen a handful of times. The rearrangement uses TRBV7-2 and TRBJ2-1; the match to TRBD1 covers 7 bases. Germline lookup yields CDR1 SGHTA and CDR2 FQGNSA. This CDR3 region has 15 residues. V lost 3 bases, J lost 6 bases, and 8 bases stayed unmatched. The CDR3 DNA reads TGTGCCAGCAGCTTTGTCCAGGGGGAATCCAATGAGCAGTTCTTC. Its translation is CASSFVQGESNEQFF.

In its sample, this clonotype was seen a few times. The V call is TRBV6-5, the J call TRBJ1-2; tentative D call: TRBD1 (6 bases). Germline lookup yields CDR1 MNHEY and CDR2 SVGAGI. The CDR3 is 12 amino acids. With 6 bases removed from V and 8 bases from J, the gap between germline ends came to 13 bases. The CDR3 DNA reads as TGTGCCAGCAGCGGGACACCCCAGGGCTACACCTTC. Translating it yields CASSGTPQGYTF.

V usage is TRBV11-2 and J usage is TRBJ2-5; no firm D call. Looked up from germline, CDR1 is SGHAT and CDR2 is FQNNGV. This CDR3 is 14 amino acids long. Trimming left V 4 bases short and J 5 bases short, with 14 bases between. CDR3 bases: TGTGCCAGCAGCTCCGGACCTATCGGGGAGACCCAGTACTTC. Amino acid sequence: CASSSGPIGETQYF.

There are many counts of this clonotype. The chain recombines TRBV4-3 with TRBJ2-3, with D possibly TRBD2 on 6 matching bases. The V end was cut by 0 bases, the J end by 10 bases, with 17 bases between. Looked up from germline, CDR1 is LGHNA and CDR2 is YSLEER. This CDR3 is built from 15 residues. CDR3 nucleotides: TGCGCCAGCAGCCAAGACTCGGGGGTGCGTAATTCGCAGTATTTT. Encoded protein: CASSQDSGVRNSQYF.

This clonotype has ten or more counts. The genes are TRBV6-6 and TRBJ1-2, with a weak D call TRBD1 (5 bases). Germline values: CDR1 MNHNY, CDR2 SVGAGI (reference sequence). V was clipped by 7 bases and J by 3 bases, with 9 bases between them. The CDR3 has 12 residues. The DNA for the CDR3 is TGTGCCAGCACCCCCAGGGACTATGGCTACACCTTC. Translating gives CASTPRDYGYTF.

This clonotype came up a few times. This chain connects TRBV7-8 to TRBJ1-4, with TRBD1 identical over 11 bases. CDR1 is SGHVS, CDR2 FQNEAQ, per germline. This CDR3 region has 14 residues. V was clipped by 5 bases and J by 8 bases; unmatched bases: 4. The CDR3 sequence is CASSPWTGGEKLFF. CDR3 coding DNA: TGTGCCAGCAGCCCTTGGACAGGGGGCGAAAAACTGTTTTTT.

The chain carries TRBV6-1 and TRBJ1-4; D is uncertain. The CDR3 length is 15 residues. Trimming pared 2 bases from V and 8 bases from J, leaving 15 bases between. Germline-derived CDR1 and CDR2 are MNHNS and SASEGT. CDR3 DNA sequence: TGTGCCAGCAGTGAATCGCGGGTAACAGCCGAAAAACTGTTTTTT. It yields the protein CASSESRVTAEKLFF.

This clonotype showed up many times. The chain recombines TRBV5-1 with TRBJ2-1, with 7 bases that match TRBD2. Trimming at V came to 6 bases and at J to 0 bases, leaving 9 bases not matched to a gene. Germline CDR1 is SGHRS and CDR2 is YFSETQ. The CDR3 length is 16 residues. The CDR3 DNA reads TGCGCCAGCACCCCTGCCGGGGGGAGCTCCTACAATGAGCAGTTCTTC. This sequence encodes CASTPAGGSSYNEQFF.

This clonotype has a handful of counts. The CDR3 reads CASRASSGPEAFF. As DNA, the CDR3 is TGTGCCAGCAGAGCATCGTCGGGGCCCGAAGCTTTCTTT. This rearrangement joins TRBV6-2 or TRBV6-3 to TRBJ1-1; TRBD1 might be the D (5 bases). With 6 bases removed from V and 8 bases from J, the gap between germline ends came to 16 bases. Germline CDR1 reads MNHEY; CDR2 reads SVGEGT. This CDR3 comprises 13 residues.

This clonotype was detected many times. The chain recombines TRBV28 with TRBJ2-7, with 9 bases lining up with TRBD1. The CDR3 covers 16 residues. The trim removed 6 bases at V and 5 bases at J, leaving 14 bases unmatched. Germline CDR1 and CDR2: MDHEN and SYDVKM. As DNA, the CDR3 is TGTGCCAGCAGCACAACCACACTACAGGGGGCTCACGAGCAGTACGTC. This sequence encodes CASSTTTLQGAHEQYV.

This chain connects TRBV12-3 or TRBV12-4 to TRBJ2-5; the D gene is possibly TRBD1 (5 bases). The CDR3 consists of 15 residues. The germline V and J ends were trimmed by 1 base and 3 bases, with 12 bases remaining between them. CDR3 amino acids: CASSLVGLMKETQYF. CDR3 in DNA: TGTGCCAGCAGTTTAGTGGGGCTGATGAAAGAGACCCAGTACTTC.

This clonotype was seen a few times. The DNA for the CDR3 is TGCAGCGTTGCTGGGAACAATCAGCCCCAGCATTTT. This gives the protein CSVAGNNQPQHF. The V gene is TRBV29-1, the J gene TRBJ1-5; D gene ambiguous. Germline V lookup: CDR1 SQVTM, CDR2 ANQGSEA. Trimming removed 4 bases from V and 3 bases from J, with 7 bases in between. The CDR3 contains 12 residues.

This clonotype has more than one count but fewer than ten. The rearrangement uses TRBV7-9 and TRBJ2-1; D might be TRBD1 or TRBD2, each matching 5 bases. Germline V gives CDR1 SEHNR, CDR2 FQNEAQ (reference sequence). V was trimmed by 6 bases and J by 1 base, leaving 7 bases between them. CDR3 length equals 13 residues. In DNA form, the CDR3 reads TGTGCCAGCAGGGGGGTGTCCTACAATGAGCAGTTCTTC. Residues: CASRGVSYNEQFF.

This clonotype came up a few times. The gene calls are TRBV7-3 and TRBJ2-2; 10 bases align to TRBD2. The length of the CDR3 is 16 residues. Trimming cost V 2 bases and J 4 bases; bases outside gene matches: 4. Germline values: CDR1 SGHTA, CDR2 FQGTGA. As DNA, the CDR3 is TGTGCCAGCAGCTTAGGTAGCGGGGGGACCACCGGGGAGCTGTTTTTT. Translating it yields CASSLGSGGTTGELFF.

This clonotype was counted many times. The chain combines TRBV29-1 with TRBJ1-2; 7 bases match TRBD1. Per germline, CDR1 SQVTM and CDR2 ANQGSEA. The CDR3 covers 13 residues. Trimming cost V 6 bases and J 6 bases; bases outside gene matches: 10. The CDR3 nucleotides read TGCAGCGTCTACCCCAATGGACAGGATGGCTACACCTTC. Translation gives CSVYPNGQDGYTF.

This clonotype has ten or more counts. The chain recombines TRBV6-2 or TRBV6-3 with TRBJ2-1, with a weak D call TRBD1 (5 bases). The CDR3 loop spans 12 amino acids. Germline-derived CDR1 and CDR2 are MNHEY and SVGEGT. The V end was cut by 6 bases, the J end by 2 bases, with 5 bases between. CDR3 DNA sequence: TGTGCCAGCAGGGACACCTACAATGAGCAGTTCTTC. The encoded protein is CASRDTYNEQFF.